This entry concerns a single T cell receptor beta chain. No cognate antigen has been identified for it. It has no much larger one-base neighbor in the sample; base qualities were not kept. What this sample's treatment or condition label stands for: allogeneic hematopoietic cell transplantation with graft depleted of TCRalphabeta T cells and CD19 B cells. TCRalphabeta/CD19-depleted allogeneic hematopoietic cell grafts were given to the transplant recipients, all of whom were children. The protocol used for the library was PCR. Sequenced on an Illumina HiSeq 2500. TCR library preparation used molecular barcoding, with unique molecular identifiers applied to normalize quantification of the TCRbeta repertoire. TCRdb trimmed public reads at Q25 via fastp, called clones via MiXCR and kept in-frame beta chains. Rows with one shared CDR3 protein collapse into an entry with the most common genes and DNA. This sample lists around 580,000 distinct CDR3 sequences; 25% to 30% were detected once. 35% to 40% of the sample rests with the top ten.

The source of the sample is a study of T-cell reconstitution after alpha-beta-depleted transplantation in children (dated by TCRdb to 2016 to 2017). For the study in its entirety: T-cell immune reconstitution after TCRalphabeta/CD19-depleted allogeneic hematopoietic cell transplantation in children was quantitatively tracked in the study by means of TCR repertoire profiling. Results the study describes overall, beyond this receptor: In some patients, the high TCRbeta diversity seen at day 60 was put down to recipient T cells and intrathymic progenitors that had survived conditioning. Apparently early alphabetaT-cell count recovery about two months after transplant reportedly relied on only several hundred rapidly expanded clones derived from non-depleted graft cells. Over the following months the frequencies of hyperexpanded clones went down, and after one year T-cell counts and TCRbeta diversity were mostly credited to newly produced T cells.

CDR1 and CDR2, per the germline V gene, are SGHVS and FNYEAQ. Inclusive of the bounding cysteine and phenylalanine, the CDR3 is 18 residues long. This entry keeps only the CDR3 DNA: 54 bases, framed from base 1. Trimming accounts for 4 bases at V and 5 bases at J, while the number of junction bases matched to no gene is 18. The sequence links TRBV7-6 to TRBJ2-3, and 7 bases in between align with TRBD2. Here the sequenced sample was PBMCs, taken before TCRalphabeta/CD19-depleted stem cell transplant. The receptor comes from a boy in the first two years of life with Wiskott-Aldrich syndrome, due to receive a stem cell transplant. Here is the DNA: TGTGCCAGCAGCTCCAGGTTCGCTGGACTAGAGATGGGAGATACGCAGTATTTT. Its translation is CASSSRFAGLEMGDTQYF.